This is a list of T cell receptor beta chains from one sample in a study of blood T cell repertoires in COVID-19. Measured with immunoSEQ multiplex PCR; TCRdb has only the in-frame clones, and not every one. The sample records about 240,000 clones, approximately 90% being singletons. The sample comprised peripheral blood. These receptors were collected from a man between 60 and 75 years old who had recovered from COVID-19. Both conserved end residues are part of each CDR3. Each record gives: CDR3 protein, V gene, J gene.

cdr3_aa: CASSLSGQGGWELFF; v_call: TRBV27; j_call: TRBJ1-4
cdr3_aa: CASSSRGTANEKLFF; v_call: TRBV6-5; j_call: TRBJ1-4
cdr3_aa: CASSLQDTQYF; v_call: TRBV18; j_call: TRBJ2-3
cdr3_aa: CASSSRTGYEYRSNQPQHF; v_call: TRBV28; j_call: TRBJ1-5
cdr3_aa: CASSDTVYGYTF; v_call: TRBV11-2; j_call: TRBJ1-2
cdr3_aa: CASSYGSGDHEQYF; v_call: TRBV6-5; j_call: TRBJ2-7
cdr3_aa: CASSLGLGPGNTIYF; v_call: TRBV7-7; j_call: TRBJ1-3
cdr3_aa: CAWSGVSGNTIYF; v_call: TRBV30; j_call: TRBJ1-3
cdr3_aa: CASSYSIQLNTEAFF; v_call: TRBV6-5; j_call: TRBJ1-1
cdr3_aa: CASSSSWTGELFF; v_call: TRBV9; j_call: TRBJ2-2
cdr3_aa: CASSQDWTGTGANVLTF; v_call: TRBV4-1; j_call: TRBJ2-6
cdr3_aa: CASSSPDLADTQYF; v_call: TRBV6-5; j_call: TRBJ2-3
cdr3_aa: CASSPYPGQGIRYTF; v_call: TRBV7-2; j_call: TRBJ1-2
cdr3_aa: CASSWTGTDYGYTF; v_call: TRBV3-1/TRBV3-2; j_call: TRBJ1-2
cdr3_aa: CSVEDPSTQYF; v_call: TRBV29-1; j_call: TRBJ2-3
cdr3_aa: CASSHGQGYTF; v_call: TRBV27; j_call: TRBJ1-2
cdr3_aa: CASSLNTGPGGIYEQYF; v_call: TRBV7-9; j_call: TRBJ2-7
cdr3_aa: CASSGTISYEQYF; v_call: TRBV6-5; j_call: TRBJ2-7
cdr3_aa: CASSPSGAGPNNEQFF; v_call: TRBV25-1; j_call: TRBJ2-1
cdr3_aa: CASSQDDFAGGSLDTQYF; v_call: TRBV3-1/TRBV3-2; j_call: TRBJ2-3
cdr3_aa: CAWRPGTGGSEGNSWQYF; v_call: TRBV30; j_call: TRBJ2-7
cdr3_aa: CASSDPTGLYTDGYTF; v_call: TRBV6-4; j_call: TRBJ1-2
cdr3_aa: CASSRGFDNEQFF; v_call: TRBV12-3/TRBV12-4; j_call: TRBJ2-1